A single sample gave rise to the 25 T cell receptor beta chains below, sequenced in a study of shared clonotypes between healthy human individuals. Profiling relied on immunoSEQ multiplex PCR, and the TCRdb table lists in-frame clones only, not all of them. The repertoire consists of approximately 1.5 million clones, with just under 99% occurring once and the leading ten covering 0.36%. The sample taken for sequencing was naive CD4+ T cells sorted from blood. Subset defined: CD45RA+ positively selected. These receptors were collected from a man in his thirties or forties in good health.

This sequence joins TRBV4-3 and TRBJ2-7; TRBD2 aligns across 12 bases. This CDR3 comprises 18 residues. Germline CDR1 LGHNA, CDR2 YSLEER. V dropped 0 bases and J dropped 1; count of bases not matched to a gene: 7. The CDR3: CASSQDRTSGISSYEQYF. The DNA for the CDR3 is TGCGCCAGCAGCCAAGATCGGACTAGCGGGATATCATCCTACGAGCAGTACTTC.

Remarks on this clone: This specimen includes other DNA sequences encoding the same CDR3. The genes are TRBV5-1 and TRBJ2-5, with D hard to call. Germline V gene data show CDR1 as SGHRS and CDR2 as YFSETQ. This CDR3 contains 13 residues. V shed 0 bases and J shed 2 bases, with 5 bases lying between them. The CDR3 DNA reads TGCGCCAGCAGCTTGGCAACACAAGAGACCCAGTACTTC. Translation: CASSLATQETQYF.

The chain combines TRBV5-1 with TRBJ2-3; TRBD2 agrees at 11 bases. This CDR3 contains 16 residues. Trimming removed 0 bases from V and 8 bases from J; junction bases left unmatched: 8. The germline CDR1 and CDR2 sequences are SGHRS and YFSETQ. CDR3 coding DNA: TGCGCCAGCAGCTTGGGCTCACTAGCGGGAGAAGCTACGCAGTATTTT. Protein sequence: CASSLGSLAGEATQYF.

V and J are TRBV4-2 and TRBJ2-1; 9 bases fit TRBD2. The CDR3 has 16 amino acids. The germline CDR1 and CDR2 sequences are LGHNA and YNFKEQ. After removal of 0 bases from V and 3 bases from J, the junction contained 3 bases not matched to a gene. The CDR3 bases are TGTGCCAGCAGCCAAGATCCAGCGGGAGGCTACAATGAGCAGTTCTTC. Translating it yields CASSQDPAGGYNEQFF.

The gene calls are TRBV28 and TRBJ1-5, with 8 bases matching TRBD1. Germline V gives CDR1 MDHEN, CDR2 SYDVKM. V trimming: 6 bases; J trimming: 1 base; junction bases outside the gene matches: 5. The CDR3 spans 15 residues. As DNA, the CDR3 is TGTGCCAGCAGGAGACAGGGGCCAAGCAATCAGCCCCAGCATTTT. Protein sequence: CASRRQGPSNQPQHF.

The chain recombines TRBV4-3 with TRBJ2-7; D gene ambiguous. The CDR3 runs 15 residues. V shed 0 bases and J shed 7 bases, with 16 bases lying between them. CDR1 is LGHNA, CDR2 YSLEER, per germline. The CDR3 nucleotides read TGCGCCAGCAGCCAAGATCTTCAATTGCCTGGAGAGCAGTACTTC. Protein sequence: CASSQDLQLPGEQYF.

This rearrangement joins TRBV9 to TRBJ1-2, with D possibly being TRBD1 (6 bases). Germline CDR1 and CDR2: SGDLS and YYNGEE. The CDR3 is 16 residues long. Trimming took off 1 base at V and 6 bases at J, with 19 bases between the two ends. The CDR3 DNA is TGTGCCAGCAGCGTAACTTCAGGGGTGCCAGGGCATGGCTACACCTTC. This codes for CASSVTSGVPGHGYTF.

V is TRBV6-5 and J is TRBJ2-7; D perhaps matches TRBD1 (6 bases). Germline loops: CDR1 MNHEY, CDR2 SVGAGI. Trimming cost V 0 bases and J 1 base, with 10 bases left between them. This CDR3 has 15 residues. The CDR3 sequence: CASSYSVDRSYEQYF. The CDR3 DNA reads as TGTGCCAGCAGTTACTCGGTCGACAGGTCCTACGAGCAGTACTTC.

This chain links TRBV19 with TRBJ1-5, with D maybe TRBD1 (6 bases). This CDR3 contains 13 residues. The V gene's germline CDR1 is LNHDA and CDR2 SQIVND (reference sequence). Trimming pared 3 bases from V and 10 bases from J, leaving 13 bases between. CDR3 loop: CASSMSLGAPQHF. CDR3 sequence (DNA): TGTGCCAGTAGTATGTCCCTGGGGGCTCCCCAGCATTTT.

The CDR3 region has the DNA TGTGCCAGCAGCTTCCCCTTAATGGCGGGAGGGCCCTACGAGCAGTACTTC. It is translated as CASSFPLMAGGPYEQYF. The chain combines TRBV11-2 with TRBJ2-7; 9 nucleotides line up with TRBD2. Germline V gene data show CDR1 as SGHAT and CDR2 as FQNNGV. The trim removed 3 bases at V and 2 bases at J, leaving 11 bases unmatched. This CDR3 region has 17 residues.

A remark on this clone: Germline and junction disagree at one end, which may indicate a read error. The CDR3 reads CASMRGQGTQYF. The CDR3 nucleotides are TGTGCCAGCATGCGGGGGCAAGGGACCCAGTACTTC. This chain connects TRBV2 to TRBJ2-5, with a tentative D call TRBD2 (7 bases). This CDR3 is 12 amino acids long. Germline values: CDR1 SNHLY, CDR2 FYNNEI.

The genes are TRBV28 and TRBJ2-7; D is undetermined. Trimming left V 5 bases short and J 5 bases short, with 7 bases between. Germline CDR1 is MDHEN and CDR2 is SYDVKM. The CDR3 sequence is 11 residues long. DNA for the CDR3: TGTGCCAGCAGTCGCGTCCACGAGCAGTACTTC. Translation gives CASSRVHEQYF.

This rearrangement joins TRBV28 to TRBJ2-7, with D possibly TRBD1 on 8 matching bases. V was trimmed by 4 bases and J by 3 bases, leaving 13 bases between them. The CDR3 has 14 amino acids. Germline V gives CDR1 MDHEN, CDR2 SYDVKM. DNA for the CDR3: TGTGCCAGCAGTTGGACAGGGAGGGACTACGAGCAGTACTTC. Its protein is CASSWTGRDYEQYF.

CDR3 sequence (DNA): TGTGCCAGCAGCCGCGGGAACTATGGCTACACCTTC. Amino acid sequence: CASSRGNYGYTF. The chain joins TRBV5-6 to TRBJ1-2; D unclear. Trimming shortened V by 4 bases and J by 2 bases, and 6 bases separated the two germline ends. The CDR3 has 12 residues. Germline values: CDR1 SGHDT, CDR2 YYEEEE.

J is TRBJ2-1 and V is TRBV5-1; the match to TRBD2 covers 11 bases. CDR1 and CDR2 from the germline V gene are SGHRS and YFSETQ. The CDR3 length is 15 residues. Germline trimming cut 4 bases from V and 6 bases from J; bases unmatched to any gene: 6. The CDR3 region is CASSGGLAGRNEQFF. CDR3 nucleotide sequence: TGCGCCAGCAGCGGAGGACTAGCGGGCCGCAATGAGCAGTTCTTC.

The chain carries TRBV28 and TRBJ2-5; D possibly corresponds to TRBD1 (5 bases). CDR1 MDHEN and CDR2 SYDVKM come from the germline V gene. Trimming left V 2 bases short and J 4 bases short, with 11 bases between. The CDR3 consists of 14 residues. CDR3 protein: CASSLVGAGETQYF. DNA for the CDR3: TGTGCCAGCAGTTTAGTAGGGGCCGGAGAGACCCAGTACTTC.

This chain uses TRBV4-1 with TRBJ2-7; 11 nucleotides agree with TRBD1. The V segment lost 2 bases and the J segment 2 bases; nucleotides outside the gene matches: 5. Germline CDR1 MGHRA, CDR2 YSYEKL. This CDR3 region has 16 residues. The CDR3 is CASSQTPGQGAYEQYF. Here the CDR3 DNA reads TGCGCCAGCAGCCAAACCCCGGGACAGGGGGCCTACGAGCAGTACTTC.

This clone appeared once. The chain recombines TRBV10-3 with TRBJ1-1; D gene unclear. Germline assignment: CDR1 ENHRY and CDR2 SYGVKD. The CDR3 loop spans 19 amino acids. V was shortened by 6 bases and J by 1 base, with 27 bases between the two germline ends. CDR3 amino acids: CAIRVSPKGFGTANTEAFF. In nucleotides, the CDR3 is TGTGCCATCAGAGTGAGCCCCAAAGGGTTCGGTACGGCGAACACTGAAGCTTTCTTT.

The V and J genes are TRBV19 and TRBJ2-7, with TRBD2 matching 7 bases. CDR3 length equals 15 residues. Germline V gives CDR1 LNHDA, CDR2 SQIVND (reference sequence). V dropped 4 bases and J dropped 1; count of bases not matched to a gene: 7. The CDR3 spells CASSSPGGTSYEQYF. Written as DNA, the CDR3 is TGTGCCAGTAGTAGCCCCGGGGGGACGTCCTACGAGCAGTACTTC. The whole variable domain, filled in from reference TRBV19 and TRBJ2-7, reads DGGITQSPKYLFRKEGQNVTLSCEQNLNHDAMYWYRQDPGQGLRLIYYSQIVNDFQKGDIAEGYSVSREKKESFPLTVTSAQKNPTAFYLCASSSPGGTSYEQYFGPGTRLTVT.

The chain joins TRBV7-6 to TRBJ2-1, with 7 nucleotides matching TRBD1. The CDR3 loop spans 14 amino acids. Trimming at V came to 3 bases and at J to 5 bases, leaving 4 bases not matched to a gene. Germline-derived CDR1 and CDR2 are SGHVS and FNYEAQ. In nucleotides, the CDR3 is TGTGCCAGCAGCTTGGGACAGAGAAACAATGAGCAGTTCTTC. Its protein product is CASSLGQRNNEQFF.

The chain combines TRBV25-1 with TRBJ2-7; the match to TRBD2 covers 11 bases. The junction had 12 bases not matched to a gene; V was cut back by 1 base and J by 4 bases. Per germline, CDR1 MGHDK and CDR2 SYGVNS. The CDR3 is made up of 18 amino acids. CDR3 residues: CASSELGRPTSGKYEQYF. The DNA of the CDR3 is TGTGCCAGCAGTGAATTGGGCCGGCCGACTAGCGGGAAATACGAGCAGTACTTC.

This chain joins TRBV2 and TRBJ1-2; 10 bases are a match to TRBD1. The V gene's germline CDR1 is SNHLY and CDR2 FYNNEI. After removal of 6 bases from V and 8 bases from J, the junction contained 6 bases not matched to a gene. The length of the CDR3 is 13 residues. The CDR3 DNA sequence: TGTGCCAGCAGAGCCGGGACAGGGGACGGCTACACCTTC. The encoded protein is CASRAGTGDGYTF.

The V gene is TRBV14, the J gene TRBJ2-2, with 7 bases identical to TRBD1. The CDR3 extends over 14 amino acids. CDR1 SGHDN and CDR2 FVKESK come from the germline V gene. The V gene end was trimmed by 8 bases and the J gene end by 6 bases; junction bases not matched to a gene: 9. The CDR3 DNA reads TGTGCCAGCGGACTGAAGGGGGCCTCCGGGGAGCTGTTTTTT. It specifies CASGLKGASGELFF.

This chain connects TRBV18 to TRBJ2-7, with 8 bases aligning to TRBD2. The CDR3 contains 15 residues. J lost 0 bases, V lost 2 bases, and 3 bases had no gene match. Germline V lookup: CDR1 KGHSH, CDR2 LQKENI. The CDR3 here is CASSPIAGGSYEQYF. CDR3 sequence (DNA): TGTGCCAGCTCACCAATTGCGGGAGGCTCCTACGAGCAGTACTTC.

V gene TRBV5-1 combines with J gene TRBJ2-5; D possibly corresponds to TRBD2 (5 bases). CDR3 length: 14 residues. Trimming removed 0 bases at V and 7 bases at J, with 13 bases between. The germline V gene encodes CDR1 SGHRS and CDR2 YFSETQ. The CDR3 protein is CASSLVWSGGTQYF. CDR3 nucleotide sequence: TGCGCCAGCAGCTTGGTCTGGTCCGGAGGGACCCAGTACTTC.